The rows below give T cell receptor beta chains drawn from one sample of a study of cytomegalovirus exposure and HLA in healthy donors. The table came from immunoSEQ multiplex PCR; TCRdb's copy has only in-frame clones and leaves some out. In the table there are some 120,000 clones, approximately 80% of which are singletons. The sequenced material came from PBMCs. These receptors originate from a man aged 18 to 35 in good health and CMV-seronegative. CDR3s include the opening cysteine and the closing phenylalanine or tryptophan. Each record gives: J gene, V gene, clone size, CDR3 protein. Rows give clone size only sometimes, using once, few, many, or a class for an expanded clone.

TRBJ1-1 TRBV5-6 few CASSPIGSWTEAFF
TRBJ2-7 TRBV6-6 - CASSYSRQGSYEQYF
TRBJ2-7 TRBV27 - CASTRRGTADRGSYEQYF
TRBJ2-7 TRBV7-2 - CASSPEGAVNSYEQYF
TRBJ2-1 TRBV7-2 - CASSLRDRGYEQFF
TRBJ2-7 TRBV7-8 - CASSSFVQYNIDEQYF
TRBJ1-2 TRBV11-2 - CASSLDRSKAYGYTF
TRBJ1-4 TRBV7-9 few CASSLRSGGEKLFF
- TRBV4-1 few CASSQAQVAYEQYF
TRBJ2-3 TRBV7-2 once CASSLQGDTQYF
TRBJ1-1 TRBV5-1 - CASSSGQGSMNTEAFF
TRBJ2-1 TRBV7-3 - CASSSARRGASGGPEQFF
TRBJ1-2 TRBV9 once CASSVVEGGYGYTF
TRBJ1-2 TRBV18 - CASSPQGDYGYTF
TRBJ1-6 TRBV7-2 - CASSTRQGDSPLHF
TRBJ1-3 TRBV6-5 - CASSYSQGYGNTIYF
TRBJ2-7 TRBV23-1 - CASVVEGESYEQYF
TRBJ1-1 TRBV15 - CATSRAFGRGNTEAFF
TRBJ1-6 TRBV6-1 - CASSEGEWGESSYNSPLHF
TRBJ2-7 TRBV27 once CASSFMGGTENHEQYF
TRBJ1-5 TRBV6-5 - CASSFTGVGQPQHF
TRBJ1-3 TRBV18 - CASSPPAGIGYTIYF
TRBJ2-2 TRBV6-1 once CASSGLAGVKNTGELFF
TRBJ1-1 TRBV19 once CASSKDSPTEAFF
TRBJ1-5 TRBV6-1 once CASSEYGGRRSQHF
TRBJ1-5 TRBV7-8 - CASSPLGGSDSNQPQHF
TRBJ2-5 TRBV9 few CASSHRRGGAQETQYF
TRBJ2-1 TRBV6-5 - CASSLRVPNDEQFF
TRBJ2-3 TRBV9 - CASSGPTGETDTQYF
TRBJ1-2 TRBV6-1 - CARSAIGTASISNYGYTF
TRBJ2-5 TRBV9 - CASSVGLPQRLDKNTYQETQYF
TRBJ1-4 TRBV2 - CAGATGLREKLFF
TRBJ2-1 TRBV5-4 few CASSWGRGGNEQFF
TRBJ1-1 TRBV7-7 - CASSPQVGAEAFF
TRBJ2-4 TRBV6-5 once CASSRIAGVENIQYF
TRBJ2-5 TRBV10-1 - CASSESQGGLAGFQETQYF